This T cell receptor (beta chain) is from a study of T cell responses to AZD1222 COVID-19 vaccine. General study findings and limits: There were repertoire samples only from the period after the peak T cell response.

In regard to this clone: Its antigen is still unknown.

Profiling relied on immunoSEQ multiplex PCR, and the TCRdb table lists in-frame clones only, not all of them. The repertoire holds some 140,000 clones, with about 88% as singletons. The CDR3 runs to 12 residues. In germline, CDR1 is MNHEY, CDR2 SMNVEV (reference sequence). V was cut by 2 bases and J by 7 bases, with 6 bases left in between. Sequencing was performed on peripheral blood, taken on day 0 of AZD1222 vaccination. This chain links TRBV27 with TRBJ2-4; no reliable D call. The TCR was taken from an adult in good health. The CDR3 loop reads CASSLSGNIQYF. For the CDR3, the DNA is TGTGCCAGCAGTTTAAGTGGGAACATTCAGTACTTC.